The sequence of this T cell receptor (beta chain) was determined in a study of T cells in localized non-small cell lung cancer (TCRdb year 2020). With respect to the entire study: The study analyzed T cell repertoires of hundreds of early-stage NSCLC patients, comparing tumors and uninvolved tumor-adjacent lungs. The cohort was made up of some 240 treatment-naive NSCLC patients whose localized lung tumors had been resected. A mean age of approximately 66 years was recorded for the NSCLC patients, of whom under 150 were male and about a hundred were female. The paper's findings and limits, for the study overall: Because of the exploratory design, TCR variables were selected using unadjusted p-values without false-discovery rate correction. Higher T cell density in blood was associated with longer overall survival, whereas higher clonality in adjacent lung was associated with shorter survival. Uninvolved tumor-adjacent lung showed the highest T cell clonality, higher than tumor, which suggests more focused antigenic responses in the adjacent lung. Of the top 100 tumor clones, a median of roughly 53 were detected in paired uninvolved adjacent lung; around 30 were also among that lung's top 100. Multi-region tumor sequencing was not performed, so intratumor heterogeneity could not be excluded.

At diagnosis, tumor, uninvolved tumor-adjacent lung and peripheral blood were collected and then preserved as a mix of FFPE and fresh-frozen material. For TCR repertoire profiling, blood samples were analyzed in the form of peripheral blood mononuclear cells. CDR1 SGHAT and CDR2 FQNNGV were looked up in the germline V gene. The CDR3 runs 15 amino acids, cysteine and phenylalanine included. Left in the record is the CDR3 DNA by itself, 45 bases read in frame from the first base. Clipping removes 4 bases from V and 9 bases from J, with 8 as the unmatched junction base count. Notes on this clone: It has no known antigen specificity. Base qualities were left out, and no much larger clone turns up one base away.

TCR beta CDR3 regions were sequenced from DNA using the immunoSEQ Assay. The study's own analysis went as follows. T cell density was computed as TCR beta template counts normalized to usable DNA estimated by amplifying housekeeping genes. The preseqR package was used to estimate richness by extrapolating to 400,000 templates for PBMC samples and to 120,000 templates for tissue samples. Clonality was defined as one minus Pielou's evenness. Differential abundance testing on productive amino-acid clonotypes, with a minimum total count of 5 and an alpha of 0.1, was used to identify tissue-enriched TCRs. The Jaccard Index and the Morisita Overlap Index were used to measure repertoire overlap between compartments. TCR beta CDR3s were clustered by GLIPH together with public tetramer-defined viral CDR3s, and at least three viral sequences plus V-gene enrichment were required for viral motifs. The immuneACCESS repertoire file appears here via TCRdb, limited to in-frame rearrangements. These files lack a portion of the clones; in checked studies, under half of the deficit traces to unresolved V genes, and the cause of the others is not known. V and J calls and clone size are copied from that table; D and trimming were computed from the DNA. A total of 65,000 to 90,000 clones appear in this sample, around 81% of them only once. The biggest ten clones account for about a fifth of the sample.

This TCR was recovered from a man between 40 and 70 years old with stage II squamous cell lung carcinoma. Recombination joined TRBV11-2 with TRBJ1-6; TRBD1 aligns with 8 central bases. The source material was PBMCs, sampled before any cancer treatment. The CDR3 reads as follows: CASSSSDRGVSPLHF. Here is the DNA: TGTGCCAGCAGCTCATCAGACAGGGGAGTTTCACCCCTCCACTTT.